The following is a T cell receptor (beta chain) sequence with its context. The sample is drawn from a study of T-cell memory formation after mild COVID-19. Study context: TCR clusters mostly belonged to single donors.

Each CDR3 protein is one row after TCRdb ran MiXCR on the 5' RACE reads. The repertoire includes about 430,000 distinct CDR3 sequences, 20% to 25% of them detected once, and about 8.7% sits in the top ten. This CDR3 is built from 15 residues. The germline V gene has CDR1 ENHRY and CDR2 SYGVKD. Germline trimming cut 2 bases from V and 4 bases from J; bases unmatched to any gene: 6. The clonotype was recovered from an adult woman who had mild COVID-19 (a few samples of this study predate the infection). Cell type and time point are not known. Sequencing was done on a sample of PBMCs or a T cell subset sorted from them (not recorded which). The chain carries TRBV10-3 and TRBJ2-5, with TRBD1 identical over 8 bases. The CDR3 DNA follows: TGTGCCATCAGTGAGGACAGGGGCCCTTCAGAGACCCAGTACTTC. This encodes CAISEDRGPSETQYF.